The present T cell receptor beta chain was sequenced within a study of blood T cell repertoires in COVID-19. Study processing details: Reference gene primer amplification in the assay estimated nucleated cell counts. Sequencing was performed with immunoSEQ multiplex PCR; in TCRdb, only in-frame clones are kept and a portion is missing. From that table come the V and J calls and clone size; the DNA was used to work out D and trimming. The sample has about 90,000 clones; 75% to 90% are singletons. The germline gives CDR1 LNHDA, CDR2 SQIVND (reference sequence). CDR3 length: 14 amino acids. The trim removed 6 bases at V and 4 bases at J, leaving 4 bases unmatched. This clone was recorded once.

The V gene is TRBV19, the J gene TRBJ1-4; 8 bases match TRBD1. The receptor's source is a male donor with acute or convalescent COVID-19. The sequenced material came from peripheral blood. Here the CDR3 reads CASSQGAGNEKLFF. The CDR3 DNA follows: TGTGCCAGTAGCCAGGGGGCTGGTAATGAAAAACTGTTTTTT. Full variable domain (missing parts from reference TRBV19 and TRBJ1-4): DGGITQSPKYLFRKEGQNVTLSCEQNLNHDAMYWYRQDPGQGLRLIYYSQIVNDFQKGDIAEGYSVSREKKESFPLTVTSAQKNPTAFYLCASSQGAGNEKLFFGSGTQLSVL.